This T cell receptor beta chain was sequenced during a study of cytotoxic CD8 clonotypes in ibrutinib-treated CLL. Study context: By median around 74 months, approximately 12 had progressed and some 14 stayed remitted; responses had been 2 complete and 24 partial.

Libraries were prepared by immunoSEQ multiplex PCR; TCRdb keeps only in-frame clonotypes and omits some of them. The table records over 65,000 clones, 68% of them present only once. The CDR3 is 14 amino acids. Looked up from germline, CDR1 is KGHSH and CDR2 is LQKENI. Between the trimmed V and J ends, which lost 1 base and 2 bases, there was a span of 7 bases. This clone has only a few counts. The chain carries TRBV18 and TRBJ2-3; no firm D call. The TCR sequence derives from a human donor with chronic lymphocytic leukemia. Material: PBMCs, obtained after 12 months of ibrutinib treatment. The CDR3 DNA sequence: TGTGCCAGCTCACCACTGACTGACACAGATACGCAGTATTTT. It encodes CASSPLTDTDTQYF.